This T cell receptor (beta chain) was documented in a study of T-cell memory formation after mild COVID-19 (dated by TCRdb to the early 2020s). Regarding the research as a whole: TCR sequence clusters from the two donors were found to be largely donor specific. Longitudinal TCRalpha and TCRbeta repertoire sequencing tracked T-cell clones expanding and contracting after mild COVID-19 in two donors. The cohort comprised two young, previously healthy adult volunteers, one female and one male. The paper as a whole reports these results and caveats: The detection of some responding clones in pre-infection memory suggests that pre-existing cross-reactive memory T cells joined the SARS-CoV-2 response. SARS-CoV-2 specificity was not confirmed for the second-wave clones peaking on day 37. Contracting CD4+ clones appeared mostly in the CM and EM memory subsets, whereas CD8+ clones were enriched in EMRA. Balanced CD4/CD8 phenotypes were observed for clones contracting from day 15 to 85, whereas a bias towards CD4+ was observed for a second wave of clones expanding from day 15 to 37. The study included only a couple of mild cases, and larger cohorts that include severe cases with pre-infection samples were judged to be necessary.

Sequences KGHSH (CDR1) and LQKENI (CDR2) are obtained from the germline V gene. From the cysteine through the phenylalanine, the CDR3 covers 15 amino acids. The read is trimmed to its CDR3 DNA, 45 bases read in frame from base 1. Trimming takes 0 bases off V and 5 bases off J; junction bases not matched to a gene: 3. Instrument on record: Illumina NovaSeq 6000. cDNA libraries for TCRalpha and TCRbeta were prepared by 5'RACE using constant-segment primers, with sample barcodes and unique molecular identifiers added. Trizol reagent was used to extract RNA from every sample. Amplification of the libraries took two PCR steps, and the second step added a second sample barcode plus Illumina TruSeq adapters. Sequencing of libraries was performed on an Illumina NovaSeq with 2 x 150 bp paired-end reads. As for the authors' bioinformatics: Demultiplexing of reads and collapsing into UMI-guided consensus sequences were performed with migec v1.2.7. Using mixcr v2.1.11, the UMI consensuses were aligned to TRA and TRB V and J templates and assembled into clonotypes. Clonotypes were classified as expanded or contracted when called significant by both edgeR and NoisET, with noise models trained on biological replicates. edgeR calls used a false discovery rate-adjusted p below 0.01 and a log2 fold-change threshold of 1. PCA with hierarchical clustering of max-normalized trajectories of the 1000 most abundant clonotypes was used as exploratory dynamics analysis. Each responding clone was given a CD4 or CD8 phenotype based on the CD4+ and CD8+ repertoires, which had been sequenced separately. TCRdb reanalyzed the raw reads on its own, using fastp at Q25 for trimming and MiXCR for clone calling, and kept in-frame beta chains. Here each entry gathers all rows of one CDR3 protein and keeps the most common genes and DNA. TCRdb's processing, not the authors' own work, is the source of the V and J calls. This sample has 30,000 or so distinct CDR3 sequences in its table, and around 20% of those were observed once. The ten largest account for approximately 1.4% of the sample.

Ficoll-Paque density gradient centrifugation was used to isolate PBMCs. This clonotype was counted many times. The antigen this receptor binds is unknown. There are no base qualities to consult, and no much larger clone falls within one base. The sample comprised PBMCs or a T cell subset sorted from them (not recorded which). The source is an adult who had mild COVID-19 (a few samples of this study predate the infection). The sample titles of this study are shuffled in the database, so cell type and time point are left out. The sequence joins TRBV18 to TRBJ2-5; TRBD1 lines up with 10 middle nucleotides. The nucleotides read TGTGCCAGCTCACCACCGGGACAGGGGACCGAGACCCAGTACTTC. Its coded protein is CASSPPGQGTETQYF.